This TCR beta chain was identified in a study of CXCR3-negative and CXCR3-positive naive CD8 T cells. Among CD8+ T cells, naive ones were CD45RO-CCR7+CD27+CD95-. The CDR3 is made up of 14 amino acids. Germline lookup yields CDR1 MDHEN and CDR2 SYDVKM. Whole-study findings and limits: Higher TRB CDR3 hydrophobicity marked CXCR3-positive naive cells relative to CXCR3-negative naive cells.

5' RACE with UMI labels generated the TRB cDNA libraries. Using the 5' RACE reads, TCRdb records one entry per CDR3 protein without DNA. This sample's table has 100,000 to 150,000 distinct CDR3 sequences. Turning to this clonotype: No antigen is known for it.

The gene calls are TRBV28 and TRBJ2-3; TCRdb returns TRBD1, unconfirmable since there is no DNA. Material for sequencing was naive CXCR3+ CD8+ T cells from blood. Subset of the sample: CD45RO-CCR7+CD27+CD95- naive CD8+ T cells expressing CXCR3 (TNR3+). The sequence was obtained from a human donor in good health. Some clones in this sample may be carry-over from other donors' samples. CDR3: CASGSGAYTDTQYF.